Listed here are 27 T cell receptor beta chains from one sample, sequenced in a study of control samples from healthy donors and cancer patients. Profiled with immunoSEQ multiplex PCR; TCRdb holds only in-frame clones, not every one. The table shows about 180,000 clones, with more than 85% occurring only once. Sequenced sample: blood. Receptors were obtained from a woman in her forties in good health.

V usage is TRBV6-2 or TRBV6-3 and J usage is TRBJ2-7, with TRBD1 identical over 8 bases. Germline V CDR1 and CDR2: MNHEY, SVGEGT. CDR3 size: 15 residues. V was clipped by 5 bases and J by 4 bases; unmatched bases: 10. The CDR3 DNA sequence: TGTGCCAGCAGTCTCGCCGGGACAGGAAGGTACGAGCAGTACTTC. This codes for CASSLAGTGRYEQYF.

This sequence joins TRBV12-3 or TRBV12-4 and TRBJ2-7, with D uncertain. V was cut by 5 bases and J by 2 bases, with 7 bases left in between. The CDR3 covers 12 residues. This chain's CDR3 is CASSLTPYEQYF. Written as DNA, the CDR3 is TGTGCCAGCAGTCTTACTCCCTACGAGCAGTACTTC.

This chain joins TRBV27 and TRBJ2-7; 9 nucleotides match TRBD1. Germline lookup yields CDR1 MNHEY and CDR2 SMNVEV (reference sequence). The trim removed 3 bases at V and 1 base at J, leaving 4 bases unmatched. The CDR3 contains 15 residues. CDR3 nucleotides: TGTGCCAGCAGTTTCTTGGGGACAGGGTCCTACGAGCAGTACTTC. Translating gives CASSFLGTGSYEQYF.

V gene TRBV20-1 combines with J gene TRBJ1-3; no definite D call. Trimming took off 3 bases at V and 1 base at J, with 10 bases between the two ends. Germline V gives CDR1 DFQATT, CDR2 SNEGSKA (reference sequence). This CDR3 is built from 14 residues. CDR3 residues: CSASREGSGNTIYF. CDR3 DNA: TGCAGTGCTAGTAGAGAGGGATCTGGAAACACCATATATTTT.

V is TRBV3-1 (or the pseudogene TRBV3-2) and J is TRBJ2-1; 9 bases are a match to TRBD2. Germline CDR1 and CDR2: LGHDT and YNNKEL (reference sequence). V was clipped by 4 bases and J by 4 bases; unmatched bases: 2. CDR3 length: 14 amino acids. As DNA, the CDR3 is TGTGCCAGCAGCCCTAGCGGGGTTTACAATGAGCAGTTCTTC. Translating gives CASSPSGVYNEQFF.

This chain joins TRBV15 and TRBJ1-4, with TRBD1 matching 8 bases. The CDR3 extends over 16 amino acids. CDR1 is LNHNV and CDR2 is YYDKDF in the germline V gene (reference sequence). Trimming removed 7 bases from V and 8 bases from J; junction bases left unmatched: 15. DNA for the CDR3: TGTGCCACCACCACCGGGACAGGCGTGGGCGGCGAAAAACTGTTTTTT. Its protein is CATTTGTGVGGEKLFF.

The chain has TRBV6-6 and TRBJ1-1, with D perhaps TRBD1 (5 bases). V was clipped by 4 bases and J by 1 base, with 16 bases between them. In germline, CDR1 is MNHNY, CDR2 SVGAGI (reference sequence). This CDR3 comprises 16 residues. CDR3 bases: TGTGCCAGCAGTTCCGGAGGGACCGGGCCGAACACTGAAGCTTTCTTT. Amino acid sequence: CASSSGGTGPNTEAFF.

J is TRBJ2-3 and V is TRBV2; no definite D call. V shed 6 bases and J shed 0 bases, with 7 bases lying between them. From germline, CDR1 is SNHLY and CDR2 FYNNEI. CDR3 length equals 13 residues. The CDR3 DNA reads as TGTGCCAGCAGGGAGACTAGCACAGATACGCAGTATTTT. Translation: CASRETSTDTQYF.

The chain joins TRBV12-3 or TRBV12-4 to TRBJ1-2, with D uncertain. With 3 bases removed from V and 8 bases from J, the gap between germline ends came to 7 bases. The CDR3 covers 11 residues. The CDR3 loop reads CASSFVGGYTF. CDR3 DNA sequence: TGTGCCAGCAGTTTTGTGGGGGGCTACACCTTC.

This clone was detected only a few times. The chain's CDR3 is CASSLNRMGGGYTF. As DNA, the CDR3 is TGTGCCAGCAGCTTAAACAGGATGGGGGGTGGCTACACCTTC. The rearrangement links TRBV7-8 to TRBJ1-2, with a possible D match to TRBD1 (5 bases). There are 14 residues in the CDR3. Looked up from germline, CDR1 is SGHVS and CDR2 is FQNEAQ. Trimming took 2 bases from V and 7 from J, leaving 14 bases between them.

The chain links TRBV12-5 to TRBJ2-2, with 13 bases lining up with TRBD2. The CDR3 contains 16 residues. Germline CDR1 and CDR2: LGHNT and FRNRAP. The J segment lost 10 bases and the V segment lost 2 bases, leaving 7 bases of the junction unmatched. CDR3 in DNA: TGTGCTAGTGGTTTGATGTCGACTAGCGGGGGGACGGAGCTGTTTTTT. Translating it yields CASGLMSTSGGTELFF.

The CDR3 bases are TGTGCCAGCAGTTATAGACAGGGACGCGAAAAACTGTTTTTT. It yields the protein CASSYRQGREKLFF. The chain has TRBV6-5 and TRBJ1-4; 7 bases fit TRBD1. Germline V CDR1 and CDR2: MNHEY, SVGAGI. This CDR3 region has 14 residues. Unmatched junction bases numbered 6, after V lost 3 bases and J lost 8 bases.

CDR3 residues: CASSVLSGNTIYF. In DNA, the CDR3 is TGTGCCAGCAGCGTACTCTCTGGAAACACCATATATTTT. V usage is TRBV9 and J usage is TRBJ1-3; D uncertain. CDR1 SGDLS and CDR2 YYNGEE come from the germline V gene. The V end was cut by 1 base, the J end by 0 bases, with 2 bases between. The CDR3 consists of 13 residues.

The genes are TRBV11-2 and TRBJ2-5, with TRBD2 matching over 8 bases. Germline V gene data show CDR1 as SGHAT and CDR2 as FQNNGV. The CDR3 runs to 19 residues. V shed 6 bases, J shed 5 bases, and the junction held 23 bases outside the gene matches. In DNA form, the CDR3 reads TGTGCCAGCAGACAACGCCATTTCCGGGGGGGGCGGCGGATGGAGACCCAGTACTTC. This sequence encodes CASRQRHFRGGRRMETQYF. Complete variable domain (other parts from reference TRBV11-2 and TRBJ2-5): EAGVAQSPRYKIIEKRQSVAFWCNPISGHATLYWYQQILGQGPKLLIQFQNNGVVDDSQLPKDRFSAERLKGVDSTLKIQPAKLEDSAVYLCASRQRHFRGGRRMETQYFGPGTRLLVL.

The chain couples TRBV6-5 to TRBJ2-1; TRBD2 might be the D (5 bases). This CDR3 has 16 amino acids. Germline V gives CDR1 MNHEY, CDR2 SVGAGI. Trimming removed 0 bases at V and 0 bases at J, with 9 bases between. The CDR3 DNA follows: TGTGCCAGCAGTTACTCCTTGGACTCCTCCTACAATGAGCAGTTCTTC. The encoded protein is CASSYSLDSSYNEQFF.

This clone was counted between two and nine times. This chain links TRBV18 with TRBJ1-3; no reliable D call. The CDR3 has 18 amino acids. The germline V gene encodes CDR1 KGHSH and CDR2 LQKENI. Trimming removed 0 bases from V and 5 bases from J, with 20 bases in between. The CDR3 nucleotides are TGTGCCAGCTCACCACCCCGAGGGTCAACCGGGGATAGAAACACCATATATTTT. Translating it yields CASSPPRGSTGDRNTIYF.

The chain combines TRBV6-5 with TRBJ2-1; no definite D call. Germline CDR1 reads MNHEY; CDR2 reads SVGAGI. The length of the CDR3 is 16 residues. The V end lost 0 bases, the J end lost 0 bases, and 9 bases lay between the germline ends. CDR3 bases: TGTGCCAGCAGTTACTCGGCCCTGAGCTCCTACAATGAGCAGTTCTTC. This gives the protein CASSYSALSSYNEQFF.

The chain links TRBV5-4 to TRBJ1-1, with 7 nucleotides matching TRBD1. The CDR3 consists of 16 residues. Germline V gene lookup returns CDR1 SGHNT and CDR2 YYREEE (reference sequence). The J segment lost 1 base and the V segment lost 5 bases, leaving 11 bases of the junction unmatched. CDR3 amino acids: CASRRGPGTENTEAFF. Written as DNA, the CDR3 is TGTGCCAGCAGGCGAGGACCCGGGACAGAGAACACTGAAGCTTTCTTT.

The chain has TRBV5-5 and TRBJ1-5; tentative D call: TRBD1 (5 bases). CDR3 length: 15 residues. Trimming pared 5 bases from V and 3 bases from J, leaving 15 bases between. Germline CDR1 SGHKS, CDR2 YYEKEE (reference sequence). DNA for the CDR3: TGTGCCAGCAGTCGAGGCCCGGGGGACAATCAGCCCCAGCATTTT. It translates to CASSRGPGDNQPQHF.

The V gene is TRBV9, the J gene TRBJ2-1, with TRBD2 identical over 8 bases. Germline-derived CDR1 and CDR2 are SGDLS and YYNGEE. CDR3 length: 16 residues. The V and J ends lost 0 bases and 6 bases, in that order; junction bases with no gene match: 8. The DNA for the CDR3 is TGTGCCAGCAGCGTAGTTCGGGGGGGCCTAGCCAATGAGCAGTTCTTC. Its translation: CASSVVRGGLANEQFF.

The rearrangement uses TRBV25-1 and TRBJ2-5; D not resolved. V dropped 3 bases and J dropped 1 base, with 9 bases sitting between them. CDR1 is MGHDK, CDR2 SYGVNS, per germline. The CDR3 is 14 residues long. CDR3 in amino acids: CASSDSRTQETQYF. In DNA form, the CDR3 reads TGTGCCAGCAGTGATTCGCGGACCCAAGAGACCCAGTACTTC.

This rearrangement joins TRBV4-2 to TRBJ2-5, with D perhaps matching TRBD2 (7 bases). The length of the CDR3 is 16 residues. CDR1 and CDR2 from the germline V gene are LGHNA and YNFKEQ. V was clipped by 2 bases and J by 5 bases, with 18 bases between them. In DNA form, the CDR3 reads TGTGCCAGCAGCCAACCCAATAGGGGGGAGGGGGAGACCCAGTACTTC. Translated, it gives CASSQPNRGEGETQYF.

This chain links TRBV5-1 with TRBJ2-1, with TRBD1 as a possible D gene (5 bases). The CDR3 covers 14 residues. CDR1 and CDR2 (germline): SGHRS, YFSETQ. V lost 8 bases and J lost 3, with 15 bases in between. The CDR3 spells CASDALGLYNEQFF. DNA of the CDR3: TGCGCCAGTGACGCTTTGGGGCTCTACAATGAGCAGTTCTTC.

This chain joins TRBV19 and TRBJ1-1, with D tentatively TRBD1 (5 bases). The CDR3 runs to 14 residues. V gave up 6 bases and J gave up 1 base, with 12 bases separating them. Germline V gene data show CDR1 as LNHDA and CDR2 as SQIVND (reference sequence). CDR3 DNA sequence: TGTGCCAGTAGACCAGGGTCGGGGAACACTGAAGCTTTCTTT. This gives the protein CASRPGSGNTEAFF.

CDR3: CASSLKEGARGTLNSPLHF. The CDR3 DNA reads as TGTGCCAGCAGCTTAAAGGAGGGAGCGAGGGGGACCCTAAATTCACCCCTCCACTTT. The gene calls are TRBV7-4 and TRBJ1-6; D may be TRBD1 (6 bases). CDR1 and CDR2 from the germline V gene are SGHVT and SQSDAQ. The CDR3 spans 19 residues. V dropped 2 bases and J dropped 7 bases, with 24 bases sitting between them.

J is TRBJ1-1 and V is TRBV2; D is perhaps TRBD1 (5 bases). Trimming removed 8 bases from V and 5 bases from J, with 18 bases in between. The germline V gene has CDR1 SNHLY and CDR2 FYNNEI. The length of the CDR3 is 14 residues. CDR3 coding DNA: TGTGCCAGCGACCCGGGGCAGGGTGAGACTGAAGCTTTCTTT. It specifies CASDPGQGETEAFF. The full variable domain, its missing parts supplied by reference TRBV2 and TRBJ1-1, is EPEVTQTPSHQVTQMGQEVILRCVPISNHLYFYWYRQILGQKVEFLVSFYNNEISEKSEIFDDQFSVERPDGSNFTLKIRSTKLEDSAMYFCASDPGQGETEAFFGQGTRLTVV.

V usage is TRBV7-9 and J usage is TRBJ2-1; D is uncertain. There are 15 residues in the CDR3. Trimming cost V 6 bases and J 0 bases, with 12 bases left between them. Germline CDR1 reads SEHNR; CDR2 reads FQNEAQ (reference sequence). The CDR3, as DNA: TGTGCCAGCAGGGGCAGTCGTGGCTCCTACAATGAGCAGTTCTTC. Protein sequence: CASRGSRGSYNEQFF.